This TCR beta chain derives from a study of CD8+ T cells in alopecia areata. The V end lost 5 bases, the J end lost 2 bases, and 6 bases lay between the germline ends. Germline CDR1 is DFQATT and CDR2 is SNEGSKA (reference sequence). The CDR3 covers 11 residues. General observations from the study: Compared with normal scalp, lesional scalp had higher clonality and more expanded CD8+ clones.

The sequencing template was cDNA reverse transcribed from extracted RNA. Generated by immunoSEQ multiplex PCR, the TCRdb table keeps only in-frame clones and is missing some. The sample lists 180,000 or so clones, 50% to 70% seen once, with more than 1.5% in the top ten. In the case of this clone: Its matching antigen is unknown.

The receptor's source is a human donor with alopecia areata. Sequenced here: CD4+ T cells sorted from blood, sampled at week 0. This rearrangement joins TRBV20-1 to TRBJ1-1; D gene uncertain. The DNA of the CDR3 is TGCAGTGCTGGGGATAACACTGAAGCTTTCTTT. This sequence encodes CSAGDNTEAFF.